The next 5 T cell receptor beta chains were all read from a single sample in a study of blood T cell repertoires in COVID-19. Some clones are missing from TCRdb's copy, which holds only in-frame ones; the method was immunoSEQ multiplex PCR. This sample has approximately 200,000 clones, with 88% found just once. The specimen was peripheral blood. Receptors were obtained from a woman in her 30s with acute or convalescent COVID-19.

The chain recombines TRBV28 with TRBJ2-2, with TRBD2 as a possible D gene (6 bases). The ends were cut back, 7 bases at V and 0 bases at J, with 18 bases in the middle. Looked up from germline, CDR1 is MDHEN and CDR2 is SYDVKM. The length of the CDR3 is 17 residues. This CDR3 reads CASKGLIGASNTGELFF. The CDR3 bases are TGTGCCAGCAAGGGACTTATCGGGGCGTCGAACACCGGGGAGCTGTTTTTT.

V usage is TRBV18 and J usage is TRBJ1-1; D is uncertain. Per germline, CDR1 KGHSH and CDR2 LQKENI. The CDR3 is 15 amino acids. The V and J ends lost 3 bases and 3 bases respectively, with 14 bases between them. CDR3 loop: CASSPNRVYDTEAFF. The CDR3 DNA is TGTGCCAGCTCACCGAATCGGGTTTACGACACTGAAGCTTTCTTT.

V gene TRBV28 combines with J gene TRBJ1-2; D gene unclear. The CDR3 runs 16 residues. Looked up from germline, CDR1 is MDHEN and CDR2 is SYDVKM. V lost 3 bases, J lost 0 bases, and 14 bases lay in between. CDR3 amino acids: CASSLGSTFPNYGYTF. Written as DNA, the CDR3 is TGTGCCAGCAGTTTGGGTTCGACATTCCCTAACTATGGCTACACCTTC.

This clone was seen at least ten times. This sequence joins TRBV7-9 and TRBJ1-1; 8 positions agree with TRBD1. Unmatched junction bases numbered 8, after V lost 4 bases and J lost 13 bases. The CDR3 runs to 12 residues. Germline V gene sequence: CDR1 SEHNR, CDR2 FQNEAQ (reference sequence). CDR3 sequence reads: CASSYGRTGFFF. CDR3 nucleotide sequence: TGTGCCAGCAGCTACGGTCGGACAGGGTTTTTCTTT.

The rearrangement uses TRBV11-3 and TRBJ1-1, with D perhaps TRBD1 (6 bases). Germline V CDR1 and CDR2: SGHNT, YENEEA. This CDR3 has 14 residues. Trimming took 3 bases from V and 3 from J, leaving 11 bases between them. CDR3 DNA sequence: TGTGCCAGCAGCTTTTTACAGGGTTACACTGAAGCTTTCTTT. Translated, it gives CASSFLQGYTEAFF.